This T cell receptor (beta chain) derives from a study of OX40 agonist ivuxolimab in advanced cancers. The data were produced by immunoSEQ multiplex PCR, yet TCRdb's version contains in-frame clones alone and is incomplete. The table includes approximately 12,000 clones, 80% to 95% detected once. Germline-derived CDR1 and CDR2 are MDHEN and SYDVKM. CDR3 length: 14 residues. Trimming removed 8 bases from V and 3 bases from J, with 16 bases in between. The clonotype was recovered from an adult with an advanced solid tumor such as melanoma, head and neck, liver or kidney cancer. The sequencing used CD4+ or CD8+ T cells sorted from blood, collected in a trial of the OX40 agonist ivuxolimab. This chain joins TRBV28 and TRBJ1-2, with D uncertain. The CDR3 is CASRNLEADYGYTF. The CDR3 nucleotides read TGTGCCAGCCGAAATTTGGAGGCTGACTATGGCTACACCTTC.